This passage covers 20 T cell receptor beta chains from one sample sequenced in a study of blood T cell repertoires in COVID-19. The assay was immunoSEQ multiplex PCR, and TCRdb's table has in-frame clones only and misses some. This table holds a few hundred thousand clones, around 92% found once. Sample: peripheral blood. The receptor set was obtained from a man aged 40-49 years with acute or convalescent COVID-19.

The chain combines TRBV2 with TRBJ2-7; TRBD2 agrees at 12 bases. This CDR3 contains 13 residues. Per germline, CDR1 SNHLY and CDR2 FYNNEI. Trimming cost V 4 bases and J 5 bases; bases outside gene matches: 0. The CDR3, as DNA: TGTGCCAGCAGTGGGACTAGCGGGAACGAGCAGTACTTC. Its protein product is CASSGTSGNEQYF.

This chain connects TRBV28 to TRBJ1-5; a weak D match, TRBD1 (6 bases). CDR1 is MDHEN, CDR2 SYDVKM, per germline. Trimming left V 1 base short and J 11 bases short, with 21 bases between. The CDR3 length is 16 residues. In nucleotides, the CDR3 is TGTGCCAGCAGTTTATATCTAGGACAGTCGAAATCTTCCCAGCATTTT. Amino acids: CASSLYLGQSKSSQHF.

In its sample, this clone is medium-sized. The V and J genes are TRBV7-9 and TRBJ2-7; D is perhaps TRBD2 (6 bases). The germline V and J ends were trimmed by 7 bases and 6 bases, with 19 bases remaining between them. Per germline, CDR1 SEHNR and CDR2 FQNEAQ (reference sequence). This CDR3 is 14 amino acids long. Here the CDR3 DNA reads TGTGCCAGCACACCAGGCAGGGAGGTCTCCGAGCAGTACTTC. Translated, it gives CASTPGREVSEQYF.

The CDR3 DNA reads as TGTGCCAGCAGCCCTAGCGGGAGCCCCGGTGAGCAGTTCTTC. Amino acids: CASSPSGSPGEQFF. V is TRBV7-9 and J is TRBJ2-1; the match to TRBD2 covers 10 bases. CDR3 length: 14 residues. The V and J ends lost 5 bases and 9 bases, in that order; junction bases with no gene match: 7. Per the germline V gene, CDR1 is SEHNR and CDR2 is FQNEAQ (reference sequence). Complete variable domain (other parts from reference TRBV7-9 and TRBJ2-1): DTGVSQNPRHKITKRGQNVTFRCDPISEHNRLYWYRQTLGQGPEFLTYFQNEAQLEKSRLLSDRFSAERPKGSFSTLEIQRTEQGDSAMYLCASSPSGSPGEQFFGPGTRLTVL.

The genes are TRBV5-1 and TRBJ1-1; D possibly corresponds to TRBD1 (5 bases). CDR1 and CDR2 (germline): SGHRS, YFSETQ. Deletions cut 3 bases from V and 2 bases from J, with 11 bases between. This CDR3 comprises 14 residues. In DNA, the CDR3 is TGCGCCAGCAGCTCGCAAGGGGTTAACACTGAAGCTTTCTTT. It encodes CASSSQGVNTEAFF.

With respect to this clone: Germline and junction disagree at one end, which may indicate a read error. The genes are TRBV7-7 and TRBJ1-1; 7 bases fit TRBD1. CDR1 is SSHAT, CDR2 FNYEAQ, per germline (reference sequence). The CDR3 runs 16 residues. In DNA form, the CDR3 reads TGTGCTAGCAGCCCAAAAAGAGACAGGGAGAACACTGAAGCTTTCTTT. Residues: CASSPKRDRENTEAFF.

V is TRBV9 and J is TRBJ2-7; 11 positions agree with TRBD2. Germline V gene sequence: CDR1 SGDLS, CDR2 YYNGEE. The CDR3 is 16 amino acids. Trimming removed 3 bases from V and 0 bases from J; junction bases left unmatched: 5. CDR3 in amino acids: CASSATGTSGSYEQYF. CDR3 coding DNA: TGTGCCAGCAGCGCAACCGGGACTAGCGGCTCCTACGAGCAGTACTTC. Complete variable domain (other parts from reference TRBV9 and TRBJ2-7): DSGVTQTPKHLITATGQRVTLRCSPRSGDLSVYWYQQSLDQGLQFLIQYYNGEERAKGNILERFSAQQFPDLHSELNLSSLELGDSALYFCASSATGTSGSYEQYFGPGTRLTVT.

The chain recombines TRBV5-6 with TRBJ2-7; 8 bases are shared with TRBD2. The CDR3 length is 14 residues. V lost 9 bases to trimming and J lost 2 bases; unmatched junction nucleotides: 10. Germline loops: CDR1 SGHDT, CDR2 YYEEEE. The CDR3 reads CATMPRGAPYEQYF. CDR3 bases: TGTGCCACCATGCCGCGGGGGGCCCCCTACGAGCAGTACTTC. Full variable domain (missing parts from reference TRBV5-6 and TRBJ2-7): DAGVTQSPTHLIKTRGQQVTLRCSPKSGHDTVSWYQQALGQGPQFIFQYYEEEERQRGNFPDRFSGHQFPNYSSELNVNALLLGDSALYLCATMPRGAPYEQYFGPGTRLTVT.

This clone showed up just once. This chain links TRBV12-3 or TRBV12-4 with TRBJ2-7, with 7 positions matching TRBD1. J gave up 7 bases and V 1 base, and 4 bases lay outside the gene matches. The CDR3 runs 13 residues. For the CDR3, the DNA is TGTGCCAGCAGTTTAGGACAGGGAGTTGAGCAGTACTTC. Translation gives CASSLGQGVEQYF.

The V gene is TRBV2, the J gene TRBJ1-5; 10 bases line up with TRBD1. The CDR3 runs 14 residues. Germline assignment: CDR1 SNHLY and CDR2 FYNNEI. The V gene end was trimmed by 9 bases and the J gene end by 2 bases; junction bases not matched to a gene: 4. The CDR3 region is CASRQGAGNQPQHF. The CDR3 nucleotides are TGTGCCAGTCGACAGGGGGCTGGCAATCAGCCCCAGCATTTT.

This clone was seen just once. This sequence joins TRBV6-5 and TRBJ1-1; the D gene is possibly TRBD1 (6 bases). Germline-derived CDR1 and CDR2 are MNHEY and SVGAGI. Trimming cost V 4 bases and J 5 bases, with 17 bases left between them. The CDR3 has 15 amino acids. CDR3 sequence: CASSFRAPGETEAFF. CDR3 sequence (DNA): TGTGCCAGCAGTTTCCGGGCACCAGGGGAAACTGAAGCTTTCTTT.

DNA for the CDR3: TGTGCCAGCAGCAATCCGGGGGGTTCTGGAAGGGAGCAGTACTTC. Residues: CASSNPGGSGREQYF. The J gene is TRBJ2-7, the V gene TRBV7-9, with TRBD2 matching over 7 bases. Germline assignment: CDR1 SEHNR and CDR2 FQNEAQ (reference sequence). This CDR3 has 15 amino acids. The junction had 14 bases not matched to a gene; V was cut back by 5 bases and J by 7 bases. Full variable domain (remainder filled in from reference TRBV7-9 and TRBJ2-7): DTGVSQNPRHKITKRGQNVTFRCDPISEHNRLYWYRQTLGQGPEFLTYFQNEAQLEKSRLLSDRFSAERPKGSFSTLEIQRTEQGDSAMYLCASSNPGGSGREQYFGPGTRLTVT.

The chain employs TRBV5-4 and TRBJ2-7, with 10 bases identical to TRBD1. V lost 4 bases, J lost 5 bases, and 6 bases stayed unmatched. Germline CDR1 and CDR2: SGHNT and YYREEE (reference sequence). This CDR3 has 14 residues. CDR3 DNA: TGTGCCAGCAGCGGTCGACAGGGGGCGAACGAGCAGTACTTC. It specifies CASSGRQGANEQYF.

Here the CDR3 DNA reads TGCAGCGGAGACCGGCGGGGGGGTACCCAAGAGACCCAGTACTTC. It encodes CSGDRRGGTQETQYF. The chain uses TRBV29-1 and TRBJ2-5; 9 bases are a match to TRBD2. The CDR3 sequence is 15 residues long. Unmatched junction bases numbered 10, after V lost 7 bases and J lost 1 base. Germline V gene sequence: CDR1 SQVTM, CDR2 ANQGSEA.

The rearrangement links TRBV7-3 to TRBJ2-2; D is unresolved. From germline, CDR1 is SGHTA and CDR2 FQGTGA. V dropped 5 bases and J dropped 1 base, with 8 bases sitting between them. The CDR3 runs to 14 residues. The CDR3 DNA follows: TGTGCCAGCAGCCCTGGCTGGAACACCGGGGAGCTGTTTTTT. Protein sequence: CASSPGWNTGELFF.

The CDR3 coding sequence is TGTGCCAGCAGCCCCTCGACTAGCGGGGCTCAGTACTTC. Its translation: CASSPSTSGAQYF. The chain uses TRBV13 and TRBJ2-4; 11 bases are shared with TRBD2. Per germline, CDR1 PRHDT and CDR2 FYEKMQ (reference sequence). CDR3 length: 13 residues. Losses at the gene ends were 5 bases for V and 12 bases for J; bases not matched to a gene: 6.

The count of this clone is one. The chain carries TRBV3-1 (or the pseudogene TRBV3-2) and TRBJ1-3; 7 nucleotides align to TRBD1. This CDR3 is 16 amino acids long. Looked up from germline, CDR1 is LGHDT and CDR2 is YNNKEL (reference sequence). Germline trimming cut 6 bases from V and 0 bases from J; bases unmatched to any gene: 8. Written as DNA, the CDR3 is TGTGCCAGCAGTGAAACCGGGACAGTCTCTGGAAACACCATATATTTT. This translates into CASSETGTVSGNTIYF.

The rearrangement uses TRBV5-1 and TRBJ2-6; D may be TRBD1 (6 bases). The ends were cut back, 4 bases at V and 1 base at J, with 9 bases in the middle. Germline V gene sequence: CDR1 SGHRS, CDR2 YFSETQ. This CDR3 spans 15 amino acids. CDR3 in amino acids: CASSRQVSGANVLTF. The CDR3 coding sequence is TGCGCCAGCAGCCGACAGGTTTCTGGGGCCAACGTCCTGACTTTC.

This chain connects TRBV5-4 to TRBJ2-5, with D unclear. The CDR3 consists of 14 residues. CDR1 is SGHNT and CDR2 is YYREEE in the germline V gene (reference sequence). V was cut by 3 bases and J by 1 base, with 10 bases left in between. The CDR3 DNA is TGTGCCAGCAGCTGGGCAGTCTCCCAAGAGACCCAGTACTTC. Amino acids: CASSWAVSQETQYF.

This clone was recorded a few times. The V gene is TRBV5-5, the J gene TRBJ2-2; 10 bases match TRBD2. The germline CDR1 and CDR2 sequences are SGHKS and YYEKEE (reference sequence). V shed 2 bases, J shed 3 bases, and the junction held 7 bases outside the gene matches. The CDR3 spans 17 residues. CDR3 region: CASSLALAGAYTGELFF. The CDR3 nucleotides are TGTGCCAGCAGCTTAGCGCTAGCGGGGGCTTACACCGGGGAGCTGTTTTTT.